The sequence of this T cell receptor beta chain was determined in a study of CD8+ T cells in alopecia areata. With respect to this clone: The antigen remains undetermined.

cDNA prepared by RNA extraction and subsequent reverse transcription served as the template for sequencing. Libraries were prepared by immunoSEQ multiplex PCR; TCRdb keeps only in-frame clonotypes and omits some of them. Altogether around 180,000 clones are present, less than 65% being singletons, with the ten largest covering 1%. Treatment indicated: oral pan-JAK inhibitor, 5-10 mg twice daily. General observations from the study: Mice gave a clearer picture of TCR sharing than patients did, possibly for HLA-related reasons.

The source material was CD4+ T cells sorted from blood, sampled at week 24, from a patient treated with tofacitinib. The source is a human donor with alopecia areata.

CDR3 loop: CAGTGNTEAFF. In DNA form, the CDR3 reads TGTGCCGGGACAGGGAACACTGAAGCTTTCTTT. V is TRBV30 and J is TRBJ1-1; 8 bases match TRBD1. Germline V lookup: CDR1 GTSNPN, CDR2 SVGIG (reference sequence). This CDR3 contains 11 residues. Germline trimming cut 8 bases from V and 1 base from J; bases unmatched to any gene: 0.